This T cell receptor beta chain was sequenced for a study of T-cell reconstitution after alpha-beta-depleted transplantation in children. Construction of the TCRbeta library involved unique molecular identifiers. From the PCR reads, TCRdb called clonotypes with MiXCR, one entry per CDR3 protein. The data show around 800,000 distinct CDR3 sequences, less than 20% seen once. Germline V CDR1 and CDR2: SGHRS, YFSETQ. The CDR3 length is 13 residues. V lost 0 bases and J 11 bases, leaving 14 bases between the germline ends. Overall study findings and caveats: A year had passed since transplant, and T-cell counts and diversity by then came mostly from newly produced T cells. Surviving recipient T cells and thymic progenitors accounted for the high day-60 TCRbeta diversity observed in some patients.

With respect to this clonotype: Its antigen remains unknown.

The receptor's source is a male patient aged 10 to 17 who had a stem cell transplant for acute lymphoblastic leukemia, so the T cells may come from the graft donor. Sample: PBMCs, mostly from graft donor cells, taken 360 days after TCRalphabeta/CD19-depleted stem cell transplant. The genes are TRBV5-1 and TRBJ1-1; a weak D match, TRBD1 (6 bases). Written as DNA, the CDR3 is TGCGCCAGCAGCTTGGGGGGGGCGCGGCGTGCTTTCTTT. Translated, it gives CASSLGGARRAFF.